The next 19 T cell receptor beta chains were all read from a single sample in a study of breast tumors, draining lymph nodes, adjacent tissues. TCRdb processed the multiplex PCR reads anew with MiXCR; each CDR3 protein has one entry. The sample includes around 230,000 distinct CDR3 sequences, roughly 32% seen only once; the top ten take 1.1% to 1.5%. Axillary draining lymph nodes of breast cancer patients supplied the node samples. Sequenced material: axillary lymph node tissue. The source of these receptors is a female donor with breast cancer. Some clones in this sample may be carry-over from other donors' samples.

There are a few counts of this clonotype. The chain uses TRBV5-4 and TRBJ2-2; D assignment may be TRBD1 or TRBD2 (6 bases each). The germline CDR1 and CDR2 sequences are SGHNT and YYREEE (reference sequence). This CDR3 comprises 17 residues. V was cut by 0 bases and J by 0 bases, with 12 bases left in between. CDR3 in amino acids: CASSLGGASANTGELFF. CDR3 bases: TGTGCCAGCAGCTTGGGGGGGGCCTCCGCGAACACCGGGGAGCTGTTTTTT. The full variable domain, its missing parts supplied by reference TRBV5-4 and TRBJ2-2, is ETGVTQSPTHLIKTRGQQVTLRCSSQSGHNTVSWYQQALGQGPQFIFQYYREEENGRGNFPPRFSGLQFPNYSSELNVNALELDDSALYLCASSLGGASANTGELFFGEGSRLTVL.

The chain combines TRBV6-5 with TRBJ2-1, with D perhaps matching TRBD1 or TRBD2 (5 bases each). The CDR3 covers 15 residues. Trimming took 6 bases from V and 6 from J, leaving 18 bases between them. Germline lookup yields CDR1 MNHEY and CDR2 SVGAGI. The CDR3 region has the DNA TGTGCCAGCAGCGAACAACGAACTGGGGGCAATGAGCAGTTCTTC. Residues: CASSEQRTGGNEQFF.

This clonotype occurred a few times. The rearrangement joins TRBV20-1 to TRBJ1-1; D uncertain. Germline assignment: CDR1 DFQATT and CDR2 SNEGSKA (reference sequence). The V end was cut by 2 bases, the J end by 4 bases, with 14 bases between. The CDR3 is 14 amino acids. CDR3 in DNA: TGCAGTGCTAGATCCGGTCTACAGAGCACTGAAGCTTTCTTT. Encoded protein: CSARSGLQSTEAFF.

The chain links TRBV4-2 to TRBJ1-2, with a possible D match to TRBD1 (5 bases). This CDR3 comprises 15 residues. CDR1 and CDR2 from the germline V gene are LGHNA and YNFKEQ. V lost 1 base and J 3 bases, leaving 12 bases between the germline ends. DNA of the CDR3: TGTGCCAGCAGCCAAGGAGCGGGGGGTTACTATGGCTACACCTTC. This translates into CASSQGAGGYYGYTF.

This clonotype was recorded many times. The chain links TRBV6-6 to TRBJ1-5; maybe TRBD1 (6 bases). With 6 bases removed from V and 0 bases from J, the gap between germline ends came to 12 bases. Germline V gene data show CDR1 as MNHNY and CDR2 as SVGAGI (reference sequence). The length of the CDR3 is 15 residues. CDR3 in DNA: TGTGCCAGCAGACAACGGGACACTAGCAATCAGCCCCAGCATTTT. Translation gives CASRQRDTSNQPQHF.

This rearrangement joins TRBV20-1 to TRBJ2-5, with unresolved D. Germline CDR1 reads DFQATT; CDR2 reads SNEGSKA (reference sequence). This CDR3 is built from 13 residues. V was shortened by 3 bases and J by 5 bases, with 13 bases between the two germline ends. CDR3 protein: CSASSVAGETQYF. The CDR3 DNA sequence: TGCAGTGCTAGTTCAGTAGCCGGGGAGACCCAGTACTTC.

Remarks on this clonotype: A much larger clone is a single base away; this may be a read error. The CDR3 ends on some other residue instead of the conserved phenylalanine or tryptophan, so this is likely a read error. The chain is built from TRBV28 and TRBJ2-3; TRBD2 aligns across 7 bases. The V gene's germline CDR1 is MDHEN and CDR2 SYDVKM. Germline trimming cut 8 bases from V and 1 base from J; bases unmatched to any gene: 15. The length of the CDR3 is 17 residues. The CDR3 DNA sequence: TGTGCCAGCTTCCCATACGTCGGCGGGAGTGGCACAGATACGCAGTATATT. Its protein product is CASFPYVGGSGTDTQYI.

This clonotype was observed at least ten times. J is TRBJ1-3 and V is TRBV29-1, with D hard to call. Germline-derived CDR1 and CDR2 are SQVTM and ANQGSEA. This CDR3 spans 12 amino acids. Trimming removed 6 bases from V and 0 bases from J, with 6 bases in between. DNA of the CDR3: TGCAGCGTGCCGTCCTCTGGAAACACCATATATTTT. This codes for CSVPSSGNTIYF.

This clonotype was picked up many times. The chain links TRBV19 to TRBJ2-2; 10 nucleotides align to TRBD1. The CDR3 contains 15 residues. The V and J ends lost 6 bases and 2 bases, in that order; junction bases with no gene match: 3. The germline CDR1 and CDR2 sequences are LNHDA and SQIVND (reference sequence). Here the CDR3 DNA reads TGTGCCAGTAGCGACAGGGGGCGAAACACCGGGGAGCTGTTTTTT. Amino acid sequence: CASSDRGRNTGELFF.

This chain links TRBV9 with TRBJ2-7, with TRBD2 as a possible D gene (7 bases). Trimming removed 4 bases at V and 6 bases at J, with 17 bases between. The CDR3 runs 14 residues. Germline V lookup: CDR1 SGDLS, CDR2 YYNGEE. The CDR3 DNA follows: TGTGCCAGCAGCCGGAGGGGGAGGGAGGTCGAGCAGTACTTC. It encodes CASSRRGREVEQYF. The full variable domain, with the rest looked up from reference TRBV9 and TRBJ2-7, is DSGVTQTPKHLITATGQRVTLRCSPRSGDLSVYWYQQSLDQGLQFLIQYYNGEERAKGNILERFSAQQFPDLHSELNLSSLELGDSALYFCASSRRGREVEQYFGPGTRLTVT.

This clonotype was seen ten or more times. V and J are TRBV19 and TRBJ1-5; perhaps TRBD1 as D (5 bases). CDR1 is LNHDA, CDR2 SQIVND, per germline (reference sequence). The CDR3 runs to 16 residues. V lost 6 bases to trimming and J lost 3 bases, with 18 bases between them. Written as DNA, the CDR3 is TGTGCCAGTAGCAAAGCCGCCGGGACTTACAATCAGCCCCAGCATTTT. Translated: CASSKAAGTYNQPQHF.

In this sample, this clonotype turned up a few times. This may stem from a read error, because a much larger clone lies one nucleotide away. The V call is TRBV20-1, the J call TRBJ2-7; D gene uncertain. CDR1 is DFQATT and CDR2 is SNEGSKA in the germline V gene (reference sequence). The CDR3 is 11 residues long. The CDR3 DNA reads TGCAGTGCCCAGGCTAACTACGAGCAGTCCTTC. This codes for CSAQANYEQSF.

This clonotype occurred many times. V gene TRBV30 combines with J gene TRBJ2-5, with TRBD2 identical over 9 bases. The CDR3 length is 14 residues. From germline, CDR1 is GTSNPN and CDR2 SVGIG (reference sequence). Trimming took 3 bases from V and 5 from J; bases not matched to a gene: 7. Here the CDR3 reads CAWRVAGVRETQYF. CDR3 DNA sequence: TGTGCCTGGAGGGTAGCGGGAGTGAGGGAGACCCAGTACTTC.

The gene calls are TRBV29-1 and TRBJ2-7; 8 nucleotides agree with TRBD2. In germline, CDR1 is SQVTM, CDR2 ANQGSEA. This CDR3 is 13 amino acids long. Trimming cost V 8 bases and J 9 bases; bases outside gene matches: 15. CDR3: CSTSGREDKGQYF. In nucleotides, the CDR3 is TGCAGCACGTCGGGGCGGGAGGATAAAGGGCAGTACTTC.

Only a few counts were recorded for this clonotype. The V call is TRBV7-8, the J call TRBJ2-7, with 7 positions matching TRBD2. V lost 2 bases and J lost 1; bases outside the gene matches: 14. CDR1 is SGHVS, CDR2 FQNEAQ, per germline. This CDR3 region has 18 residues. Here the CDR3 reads CASSLTGKTSRGSYEQYF. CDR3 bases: TGTGCCAGCAGCTTAACCGGGAAGACTAGCAGAGGGTCCTACGAGCAGTACTTC. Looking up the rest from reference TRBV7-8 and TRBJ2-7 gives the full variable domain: GAGVSQSPRYKVAKRGQDVALRCDPISGHVSLFWYQQALGQGPEFLTYFQNEAQLDKSGLPSDRFFAERPEGSVSTLKIQRTQQEDSAVYLCASSLTGKTSRGSYEQYFGPGTRLTVT.

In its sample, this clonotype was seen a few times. The DNA of the CDR3 is TGTGCCAGCAGCCGGGCTGTCGGACTAGCGGGAGGACGACCCGGGGAGCTGTTTTTT. Translating it yields CASSRAVGLAGGRPGELFF. This chain uses TRBV7-3 with TRBJ2-2; TRBD2 matches at 14 bases. V shed 5 bases, J shed 6 bases, and the junction held 14 bases outside the gene matches. Per germline, CDR1 SGHTA and CDR2 FQGTGA. CDR3 length: 19 amino acids.

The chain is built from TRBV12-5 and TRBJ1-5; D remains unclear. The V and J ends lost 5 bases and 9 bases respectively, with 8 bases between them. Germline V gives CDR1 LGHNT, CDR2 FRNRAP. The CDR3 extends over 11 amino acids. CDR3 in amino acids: CASGPAGPQHF. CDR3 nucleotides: TGTGCTAGTGGTCCGGCTGGGCCCCAGCATTTT.

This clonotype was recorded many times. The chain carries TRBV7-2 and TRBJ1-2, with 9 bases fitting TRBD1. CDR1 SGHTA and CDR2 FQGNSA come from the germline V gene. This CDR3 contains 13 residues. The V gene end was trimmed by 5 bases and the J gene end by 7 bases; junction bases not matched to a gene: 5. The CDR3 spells CASSPGTGTGYTF. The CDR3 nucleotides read TGTGCCAGCAGCCCAGGGACAGGGACTGGCTACACCTTC.

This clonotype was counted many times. The CDR3 protein is CASSHSGLTDTQYF. The CDR3, as DNA: TGTGCCAGCAGCCATAGCGGCCTCACAGATACGCAGTATTTT. The chain employs TRBV7-2 and TRBJ2-3, with D possibly TRBD2 on 6 matching bases. The CDR3 contains 14 residues. Germline V gene sequence: CDR1 SGHTA, CDR2 FQGNSA. V was pared by 5 bases and J by 2 bases, with 11 bases between.